A single sample is the source of the 20 T cell receptor beta chains below, sequenced in a study of regulatory T cells in long-lasting Graves disease. The authors built TCR beta libraries using iRepertoire HTBI primers and Arm-PCR of CDR3 regions. TCRdb reanalysed the multiplex PCR reads using MiXCR and keeps one entry per CDR3 protein. The table lists around 320,000 distinct CDR3 sequences, roughly a sixth of them singletons. Time point: newly diagnosed GD, antithyroid drugs for less than 3 months. RNA extracted from PBMCs served as the sequencing template. These data were likewise used in another study, on T cells in Graves' hyperthyroidism and ophthalmopathy.

Material: peripheral blood mononuclear cells (PBMCs), obtained at new diagnosis, from a patient treated with antithyroid drugs. The receptors come from a man aged 40-55 years with Graves disease.

This clonotype was observed once. The chain carries TRBV12-3 or TRBV12-4 and TRBJ1-2, with TRBD1 identical over 7 bases. Trimming took 6 bases from V and 4 from J; bases not matched to a gene: 8. The CDR3 extends over 14 amino acids. The CDR3 nucleotides are TGTGCCAGCAGCGTACAGGGGCCCTCCTATGGCTACACCTTC. As protein: CASSVQGPSYGYTF.

This clonotype was found a few times. The V call is TRBV4-2, the J call TRBJ2-7, with 7 bases identical to TRBD1. CDR1 is LGHNA and CDR2 is YNFKEQ in the germline V gene. The CDR3 spans 16 residues. Unmatched junction bases numbered 8, after V lost 3 bases and J lost 0 bases. In DNA form, the CDR3 reads TGTGCCAGCAGCCAGGCCGGGACAGCCAACTCCTACGAGCAGTACTTC. It codes for CASSQAGTANSYEQYF.

This clonotype was seen many times. V gene TRBV30 combines with J gene TRBJ2-6, with a possible D match to TRBD2 (5 bases). This CDR3 region has 15 residues. CDR1 GTSNPN and CDR2 SVGIG come from the germline V gene (reference sequence). V was clipped by 5 bases and J by 0 bases, with 11 bases between them. The CDR3 DNA reads as TGTGCCTGGGCGGTCGGACTCTCTGGGGCCAACGTCCTGACTTTC. This encodes CAWAVGLSGANVLTF.

This clonotype has at least ten counts. This chain uses TRBV12-3 or TRBV12-4 with TRBJ2-6; 7 positions agree with TRBD1. The CDR3 runs to 17 residues. Unmatched junction bases numbered 11, after V lost 6 bases and J lost 3 bases. The chain's CDR3 is CASSRVQGGGGANVLTF. The CDR3 DNA reads as TGTGCCAGCAGCAGAGTCCAAGGGGGCGGTGGGGCCAACGTCCTGACTTTC.

The genes are TRBV14 and TRBJ1-2; D uncertain. Germline CDR1 is SGHDN and CDR2 is FVKESK. The germline V and J ends were trimmed by 4 bases and 8 bases, with 23 bases remaining between them. CDR3 size: 16 residues. In DNA, the CDR3 is TGTGCCAGCAGCCCACTCCGGACGGGTAAAAGTAGGGGCTACACCTTC. Protein product: CASSPLRTGKSRGYTF.

The gene calls are TRBV6-1 and TRBJ2-5; 7 nucleotides agree with TRBD2. Germline CDR1 MNHNS, CDR2 SASEGT. The CDR3 extends over 13 amino acids. V shed 6 bases and J 4 bases; nucleotides not matched to a gene: 5. The CDR3 is CASRSPGGETQYF. In DNA form, the CDR3 reads TGTGCCAGCAGGTCACCGGGAGGAGAGACCCAGTACTTC.

This clonotype occurred many times. The chain recombines TRBV7-3 with TRBJ2-5; a weak D match, TRBD2 (6 bases). The CDR3 is 14 residues long. Trimming shortened V by 5 bases and J by 2 bases, and 12 bases separated the two germline ends. From germline, CDR1 is SGHTA and CDR2 FQGTGA. The CDR3 nucleotides read TGTGCCAGCAGCAAAACTGGACTACAAGAGACCCAGTACTTC. It specifies CASSKTGLQETQYF.

This chain connects TRBV20-1 to TRBJ2-1, with D tentatively TRBD1 (6 bases). The length of the CDR3 is 14 residues. V was trimmed by 5 bases and J by 0 bases, leaving 11 bases between them. In germline, CDR1 is DFQATT, CDR2 SNEGSKA (reference sequence). CDR3 nucleotides: TGCAGTGCTGTCGACAGGTACTCCTACAATGAGCAGTTCTTC. Translating gives CSAVDRYSYNEQFF.

This clonotype was counted ten times or more. The rearrangement uses TRBV15 and TRBJ2-7; 10 bases align to TRBD1. With V trimmed by 0 bases and J by 2 bases, 4 bases remained unmatched. Per germline, CDR1 LNHNV and CDR2 YYDKDF (reference sequence). The CDR3 covers 16 residues. The CDR3 sequence: CATSRDFGTGAYEQYF. Here the CDR3 DNA reads TGTGCCACCAGCAGAGATTTCGGGACAGGGGCCTACGAGCAGTACTTC.

In this sample, this clonotype turned up a few times. The CDR3, as DNA: TGTGCCAGCAGCCCCGACAGAAGCGGTCAAGAGACCCAGTACTTC. Amino acids: CASSPDRSGQETQYF. V gene TRBV2 combines with J gene TRBJ2-5; D is perhaps TRBD1 or TRBD2 (5 bases each). Germline V gives CDR1 SNHLY, CDR2 FYNNEI. Trimming cost V 6 bases and J 2 bases, with 16 bases left between them. The CDR3 has 15 amino acids.

The chain couples TRBV9 to TRBJ2-7, with 9 bases identical to TRBD1. Germline-derived CDR1 and CDR2 are SGDLS and YYNGEE. The CDR3 is 16 amino acids. The J segment lost 2 bases and the V segment lost 4 bases, leaving 10 bases of the junction unmatched. This chain's CDR3 is CASSSSKTGGTYEQYF. CDR3 DNA: TGTGCCAGCAGCTCCTCCAAGACAGGGGGGACCTACGAGCAGTACTTC.

This clonotype has only a few counts. Likely a read error: the CDR3 ends without its conserved phenylalanine or tryptophan. As DNA, the CDR3 is TGTGCCAGCAGCCCGATAGCTTCGGTCACTGAAGCTTTCGTT. Amino acids: CASSPIASVTEAFV. The V gene is TRBV3-1, the J gene TRBJ1-1; D gene ambiguous. CDR3 size: 14 residues. Germline V gives CDR1 LGHDT, CDR2 YNNKEL (reference sequence). Trimming left V 4 bases short and J 4 bases short, with 13 bases between.

This clonotype was recorded at least ten times. CDR3 coding DNA: TGTGCCAGCAGTGAACAGGGCCCCAGGGACACCGGGGAGCTGTTTTTT. Its translation is CASSEQGPRDTGELFF. The rearrangement links TRBV2 to TRBJ2-2; perhaps TRBD1 as D (5 bases). CDR1 is SNHLY and CDR2 is FYNNEI in the germline V gene. The CDR3 spans 16 residues. Trimming shortened V by 2 bases and J by 3 bases, and 13 bases separated the two germline ends.

This clonotype came up many times. The chain uses TRBV5-1 and TRBJ2-5; TRBD1 is a possible D gene (5 bases). The CDR3 extends over 15 amino acids. V was trimmed by 1 base and J by 4 bases, leaving 14 bases between them. CDR1 and CDR2 (germline): SGHRS, YFSETQ. The chain's CDR3 is CASSLFNSRVETQYF. The CDR3 DNA follows: TGCGCCAGCAGCTTGTTTAACTCCAGGGTAGAGACCCAGTACTTC.

The J gene is TRBJ2-1, the V gene TRBV20-1, with 8 bases matching TRBD2. The germline V gene encodes CDR1 DFQATT and CDR2 SNEGSKA (reference sequence). The CDR3 sequence is 13 residues long. The DNA of the CDR3 is TGCAGGGCAACGGGGGGGCTCTACAATGAGCAGTTCTTC. The encoded protein is CRATGGLYNEQFF.

The chain employs TRBV4-3 and TRBJ2-1; 7 nucleotides match TRBD2. V lost 1 base to trimming and J lost 3 bases; unmatched junction nucleotides: 6. Per germline, CDR1 LGHNA and CDR2 YSLEER. This CDR3 region has 16 residues. The CDR3 coding sequence is TGCGCCAGCAGCCAAGTGGTAGCGGGCAACTACAATGAGCAGTTCTTC. This encodes CASSQVVAGNYNEQFF.

Concerning this clonotype: Given a much more abundant clone one base away, this may be a read error. The rearrangement links TRBV4-2 to TRBJ2-5; TRBD1 matches at 11 bases. The V gene's germline CDR1 is LGHNA and CDR2 YNFKEQ. CDR3 length equals 16 residues. CDR3 protein: CVSSQDLGQGAETQYF. DNA for the CDR3: TGTGTCAGCAGCCAAGACCTCGGACAGGGGGCCGAGACCCAGTACTTC.

This clonotype showed up many times. V and J are TRBV6-2 or TRBV6-3 and TRBJ1-5; TRBD1 aligns across 7 bases. The ends lost 5 bases at V and 9 bases at J; junction bases unmatched: 7. Looked up from germline, CDR1 is MNHEY and CDR2 is SVGEGT. The CDR3 length is 13 residues. In DNA form, the CDR3 reads TGTGCCAGCAGTAGGACAGGCCCGACGCCCCAGCATTTT. Residues: CASSRTGPTPQHF.

This clonotype was recorded at least ten times. This chain connects TRBV30 to TRBJ1-1; D perhaps matches TRBD1 (5 bases). The CDR3 length is 13 residues. Germline V gene sequence: CDR1 GTSNPN, CDR2 SVGIG (reference sequence). The germline V and J ends were trimmed by 3 bases and 1 base, with 9 bases remaining between them. The CDR3, as DNA: TGTGCCTGGAGAAGGGACGGGAACACTGAAGCTTTCTTT. Residues: CAWRRDGNTEAFF.

The sample holds many counts of this clonotype. The V and J genes are TRBV7-8 and TRBJ2-1; D could derive from TRBD1 or TRBD2 (6 bases each). The CDR3 extends over 14 amino acids. Trimming cost V 6 bases and J 2 bases, with 11 bases left between them. Germline CDR1 and CDR2: SGHVS and FQNEAQ. The CDR3 DNA is TGTGCCAGCAGTAAGGAGGGGGCCTACAATGAGCAGTTCTTC. This translates into CASSKEGAYNEQFF. Together with reference TRBV7-8 and TRBJ2-1, the CDR3 gives the full variable domain: GAGVSQSPRYKVAKRGQDVALRCDPISGHVSLFWYQQALGQGPEFLTYFQNEAQLDKSGLPSDRFFAERPEGSVSTLKIQRTQQEDSAVYLCASSKEGAYNEQFFGPGTRLTVL.